The 20 T cell receptor beta chains below come from one sample, sequenced in a study of shared clonotypes between healthy human individuals (dated by TCRdb to 2019 to 2021). The protocol used for the library was the immunoSEQ multiplex PCR assay. Imported from immuneACCESS, the table was reduced by TCRdb to in-frame sequences with V and J called. These copies leave out some clones; in studies compared against another copy, an unresolved V gene accounts for under half, and the cause of the remainder is not known. The sample table shows about 960,000 clones, and 60% to 85% are seen once. The ten largest account for about 1.5% of the sample. The sample comprised memory CD4+ T cells sorted from blood. Read against the paper, the sample's cell subset or site label means: CD45RA-negative fraction. Receptors originate from a man aged 18 to 30 in good health.

The chain combines TRBV5-1 with TRBJ2-1; D might be TRBD1 (5 bases). CDR3 size: 14 residues. The V gene's germline CDR1 is SGHRS and CDR2 YFSETQ. V gave up 3 bases and J gave up 2 bases, with 9 bases separating them. The CDR3 nucleotides are TGCGCCAGCAGCTGGGGCGTTGCCTACAATGAGCAGTTCTTC. Encoded protein: CASSWGVAYNEQFF. Together with reference TRBV5-1 and TRBJ2-1, the CDR3 gives the full variable domain: KAGVTQTPRYLIKTRGQQVTLSCSPISGHRSVSWYQQTPGQGLQFLFEYFSETQRNKGNFPGRFSGRQFSNSRSEMNVSTLELGDSALYLCASSWGVAYNEQFFGPGTRLTVL.

The V and J genes are TRBV11-2 and TRBJ1-2, with D perhaps TRBD1 (6 bases). Trimming cost V 1 base and J 7 bases, with 16 bases left between them. Germline V gene data show CDR1 as SGHAT and CDR2 as FQNNGV. The CDR3 length is 15 residues. The CDR3 DNA reads as TGTGCCAGCAGCTTAGCCCCCCGGACAGCTTCTGGCTACACCTTC. Encoded protein: CASSLAPRTASGYTF.

The rearrangement uses TRBV14 and TRBJ2-2; 8 nucleotides match TRBD2. J gave up 1 base and V 2 bases, and 3 bases lay outside the gene matches. Germline V gives CDR1 SGHDN, CDR2 FVKESK. The CDR3 is made up of 16 amino acids. This CDR3 is CASSQSGSKNTGELFF. Here the CDR3 DNA reads TGTGCCAGCAGCCAAAGCGGGAGTAAGAACACCGGGGAGCTGTTTTTT.

This clone was seen just once. V usage is TRBV29-1 and J usage is TRBJ1-1; D remains ambiguous. The CDR3 runs to 11 residues. Looked up from germline, CDR1 is SQVTM and CDR2 is ANQGSEA. Between the trimmed V and J ends, which lost 4 bases and 7 bases, there was a span of 10 bases. CDR3 sequence: CSVVLVNEAFF. The CDR3, as DNA: TGCAGCGTTGTCCTCGTCAATGAAGCTTTCTTT.

The chain combines TRBV30 with TRBJ1-1; D uncertain. Per germline, CDR1 GTSNPN and CDR2 SVGIG (reference sequence). There are 13 residues in the CDR3. The ends were cut back, 4 bases at V and 0 bases at J, with 9 bases in the middle. CDR3 coding DNA: TGTGCCTGGAACTCTGCGGTGAACACTGAAGCTTTCTTT. It is translated as CAWNSAVNTEAFF.

This chain uses TRBV2 with TRBJ2-5, with 9 nucleotides matching TRBD1. Germline V gene sequence: CDR1 SNHLY, CDR2 FYNNEI. J was trimmed by 5 bases and V by 6 bases; bases with no gene match: 10. CDR3 length: 15 residues. CDR3 DNA sequence: TGTGCCAGCAGAGCCGAGGACAGGGGCTTGGAGACCCAGTACTTC. Protein product: CASRAEDRGLETQYF.

V usage is TRBV4-1 and J usage is TRBJ1-1, with D maybe TRBD1 (5 bases). In germline, CDR1 is MGHRA, CDR2 YSYEKL. The V end was cut by 1 base, the J end by 7 bases, with 10 bases between. There are 13 residues in the CDR3. The CDR3 sequence: CASSQGSGGEAFF. In DNA form, the CDR3 reads TGCGCCAGCAGCCAAGGGTCGGGGGGTGAAGCTTTCTTT.

This chain connects TRBV7-6 to TRBJ2-6; D unresolved. Germline V gives CDR1 SGHVS, CDR2 FNYEAQ. Trimming took off 5 bases at V and 0 bases at J, with 14 bases between the two ends. The CDR3 has 17 amino acids. CDR3 nucleotide sequence: TGTGCCAGCAGCAAAAAGACCGCCGGCTCTGGGGCCAACGTCCTGACTTTC. Amino acids: CASSKKTAGSGANVLTF.

This clone was detected a few times. The chain joins TRBV4-1 to TRBJ1-2, with 7 bases aligning to TRBD1. The CDR3 totals 15 residues. From germline, CDR1 is MGHRA and CDR2 YSYEKL. J lost 8 bases, V lost 3 bases, and 12 bases had no gene match. The CDR3 loop reads CASSQTSGGLGGYTF. CDR3 coding DNA: TGCGCCAGCAGCCAGACATCAGGGGGACTAGGAGGCTACACCTTC.

The V and J genes are TRBV9 and TRBJ1-1; D call uncertain. The ends were cut back, 2 bases at V and 6 bases at J, with 17 bases in the middle. Per germline, CDR1 SGDLS and CDR2 YYNGEE. The CDR3 runs to 15 residues. CDR3 bases: TGTGCCAGCAGCGTCGATCCGGGAACCAAGTCTGAAGCTTTCTTT. Protein product: CASSVDPGTKSEAFF.

This clone was seen only a few times. The genes are TRBV6-5 and TRBJ2-7; 7 positions agree with TRBD2. V shed 6 bases, J shed 3 bases, and the junction held 8 bases outside the gene matches. The CDR3 runs to 14 residues. From germline, CDR1 is MNHEY and CDR2 SVGAGI. The CDR3 nucleotides read TGTGCCAGCAGAGCGCTAGCGGCTGTCTACGAGCAGTACTTC. It is translated as CASRALAAVYEQYF.

This chain uses TRBV4-3 with TRBJ2-3, with D maybe TRBD1 (6 bases). The CDR3 covers 15 residues. Germline CDR1 LGHNA, CDR2 YSLEER. V dropped 1 base and J dropped 2 bases, with 10 bases sitting between them. The CDR3, as DNA: TGCGCCAGCAGCCAAGGAGACAGGTCCACAGATACGCAGTATTTT. The encoded protein is CASSQGDRSTDTQYF.

A word on this clone: Other DNA sequences in the same sample also yield this CDR3. This chain joins TRBV11-2 and TRBJ1-1, with D perhaps matching TRBD1 (6 bases). V was clipped by 1 base and J by 8 bases, with 8 bases between them. The CDR3 length is 12 residues. Per the germline V gene, CDR1 is SGHAT and CDR2 is FQNNGV. The CDR3 nucleotides are TGTGCCAGCAGCTTAGGTACAGGGGAAGCTTTCTTT. Amino acids: CASSLGTGEAFF.

This rearrangement joins TRBV5-1 to TRBJ2-1; no reliable D call. Trimming pared 1 base from V and 6 bases from J, leaving 5 bases between. Germline CDR1 is SGHRS and CDR2 is YFSETQ. The CDR3 covers 12 residues. CDR3 bases: TGCGCCAGCAGCTTGAAGGGCAATGAGCAGTTCTTC. As protein: CASSLKGNEQFF.

The rearrangement uses TRBV6-6 and TRBJ2-5, with 7 bases aligning to TRBD1. CDR1 is MNHNY and CDR2 is SVGAGI in the germline V gene (reference sequence). This CDR3 has 13 amino acids. After removal of 6 bases from V and 5 bases from J, the junction contained 6 bases not matched to a gene. CDR3 protein: CASRLTGFETQYF. DNA for the CDR3: TGTGCCAGCAGGCTGACAGGGTTTGAGACCCAGTACTTC.

The chain is built from TRBV4-1 and TRBJ1-2; unclear D gene. Germline V gene data show CDR1 as MGHRA and CDR2 as YSYEKL. Deletions cut 3 bases from V and 0 bases from J, with 14 bases between. The CDR3 covers 16 residues. CDR3 in amino acids: CASSQRGALSNYGYTF. The CDR3 DNA reads as TGCGCCAGCAGCCAGCGGGGAGCTTTATCTAACTATGGCTACACCTTC.

The CDR3 spells CASSYSMGSSGNTIYF. For the CDR3, the DNA is TGTGCCAGCAGTTACTCGATGGGGTCCTCTGGAAACACCATATATTTT. The V and J genes are TRBV6-5 and TRBJ1-3; D call uncertain. Deletions cut 0 bases from V and 0 bases from J, with 9 bases between. CDR3 length: 16 amino acids. Germline V gene data show CDR1 as MNHEY and CDR2 as SVGAGI.

In this sample, this clone turned up a few times. The rearrangement uses TRBV27 and TRBJ1-4; no definite D call. Trimming stripped 5 bases from V and 8 bases from J, with 18 bases between. This CDR3 comprises 15 residues. Germline CDR1 reads MNHEY; CDR2 reads SMNVEV (reference sequence). In nucleotides, the CDR3 is TGTGCCAGCAGTGTCATAGCAGATAGAGGGGAAAAACTGTTTTTT. Protein: CASSVIADRGEKLFF.

The rearrangement links TRBV5-1 to TRBJ1-2; no clear D. The CDR3 spans 14 residues. Germline assignment: CDR1 SGHRS and CDR2 YFSETQ. Trimming took 0 bases from V and 8 from J, leaving 14 bases between them. This CDR3 reads CASSLAAEVGGYTF. CDR3 nucleotide sequence: TGCGCCAGCAGCTTGGCCGCTGAAGTAGGGGGCTACACCTTC. The full variable domain, completed using reference TRBV5-1 and TRBJ1-2, is KAGVTQTPRYLIKTRGQQVTLSCSPISGHRSVSWYQQTPGQGLQFLFEYFSETQRNKGNFPGRFSGRQFSNSRSEMNVSTLELGDSALYLCASSLAAEVGGYTFGSGTRLTVV.

The V and J genes are TRBV28 and TRBJ1-6, with D maybe TRBD1 (5 bases). With 2 bases removed from V and 8 bases from J, the gap between germline ends came to 10 bases. CDR3 length: 14 amino acids. In germline, CDR1 is MDHEN, CDR2 SYDVKM. CDR3 sequence: CASSLGRQYSPLHF. The CDR3 nucleotides read TGTGCCAGCAGTTTAGGCCGACAGTATTCACCCCTCCACTTT. Complete variable domain (other parts from reference TRBV28 and TRBJ1-6): DVKVTQSSRYLVKRTGEKVFLECVQDMDHENMFWYRQDPGLGLRLIYFSYDVKMKEKGDIPEGYSVSREKKERFSLILESASTNQTSMYLCASSLGRQYSPLHFGNGTRLTVT.